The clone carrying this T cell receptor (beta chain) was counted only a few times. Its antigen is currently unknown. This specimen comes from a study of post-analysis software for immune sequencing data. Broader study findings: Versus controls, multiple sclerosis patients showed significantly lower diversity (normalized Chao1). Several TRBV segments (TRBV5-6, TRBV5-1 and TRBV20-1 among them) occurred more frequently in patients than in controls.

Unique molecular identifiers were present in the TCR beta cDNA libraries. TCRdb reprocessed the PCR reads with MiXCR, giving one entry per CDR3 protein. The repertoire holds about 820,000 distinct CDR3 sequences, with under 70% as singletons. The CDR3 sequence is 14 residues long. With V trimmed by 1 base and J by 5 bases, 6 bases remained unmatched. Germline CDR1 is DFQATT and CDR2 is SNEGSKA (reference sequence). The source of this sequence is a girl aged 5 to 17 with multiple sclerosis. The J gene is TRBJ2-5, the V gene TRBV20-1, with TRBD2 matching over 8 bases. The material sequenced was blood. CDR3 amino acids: CSARVGLGVETQYF. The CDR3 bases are TGCAGTGCTAGAGTGGGACTAGGGGTGGAGACCCAGTACTTC.